The clone carrying this TCR beta chain was detected a few times. This entry comes from a study of T-cell reconstitution after alpha-beta-depleted transplantation in children. For TCRbeta, the library was prepared with unique molecular identifiers. TCRdb redid the calling of the PCR reads with MiXCR, one entry per CDR3 protein. The data show around 500,000 distinct CDR3 sequences, with roughly an eighth seen just once and more than 5.5% held by the top ten. Trimming took 2 bases from V and 0 from J, leaving 8 bases between them. The germline CDR1 and CDR2 sequences are MGHDK and SYGVNS. This CDR3 region has 14 residues.

V gene TRBV25-1 combines with J gene TRBJ2-7, with D unresolved. The receptor comes from a human donor who donated a stem cell graft to a child with combined immunodeficiency. The specimen comprised PBMCs from the stem cell graft donor, sampled from the stem cell graft. The CDR3 sequence: CASSERGYSYEQYF. CDR3 nucleotides: TGTGCCAGCAGTGAACGCGGATACTCCTACGAGCAGTACTTC.